The 20 T cell receptor beta chains presented below share a single source sample, sequenced in a study of PD-L1 blockade in urothelial cancer. TCRdb's copy holds only in-frame clones and misses some; the assay was immunoSEQ multiplex PCR. In the table there are some 60,000 clones, around 83% of which are singletons. The material sequenced was PBMCs, taken around atezolizumab (anti-PD-L1) treatment. The receptors here all came from a man aged 45 to 65 with urothelial cancer.

This clone appeared once. The chain joins TRBV14 to TRBJ1-2; D unresolved. The length of the CDR3 is 13 residues. Trimming left V 4 bases short and J 2 bases short, with 8 bases between. Germline lookup yields CDR1 SGHDN and CDR2 FVKESK. The CDR3 nucleotides are TGTGCCAGCAGCCCCCCAGGAAACTATGGCTACACCTTC. It is translated as CASSPPGNYGYTF.

This clone was counted a single time. V and J are TRBV19 and TRBJ1-2; a weak D match, TRBD1 (5 bases). Germline V gene sequence: CDR1 LNHDA, CDR2 SQIVND (reference sequence). The length of the CDR3 is 13 residues. The V and J ends lost 5 bases and 3 bases respectively, with 10 bases between them. CDR3 loop: CASSEDRYYGYTF. DNA of the CDR3: TGTGCCAGTAGTGAAGACAGATACTATGGCTACACCTTC.

This clone was seen once. The rearrangement links TRBV7-2 to TRBJ2-1; D might be TRBD2 (6 bases). Between the trimmed V and J ends, which lost 5 bases and 4 bases, there was a span of 12 bases. This CDR3 has 14 amino acids. The germline CDR1 and CDR2 sequences are SGHTA and FQGNSA. The DNA for the CDR3 is TGTGCCAGCAGCACCCTAGCGAAATACAATGAGCAGTTCTTC. Translating gives CASSTLAKYNEQFF.

V is TRBV2 and J is TRBJ1-2; D is uncertain. V was shortened by 6 bases and J by 1 base, with 3 bases between the two germline ends. CDR1 and CDR2 (germline): SNHLY, FYNNEI. This CDR3 has 11 residues. The CDR3 here is CASSNNYGYTF. CDR3 DNA sequence: TGTGCCAGCAGCAATAACTATGGCTACACCTTC. The full variable domain, its missing parts supplied by reference TRBV2 and TRBJ1-2, is EPEVTQTPSHQVTQMGQEVILRCVPISNHLYFYWYRQILGQKVEFLVSFYNNEISEKSEIFDDQFSVERPDGSNFTLKIRSTKLEDSAMYFCASSNNYGYTFGSGTRLTVV.

The V and J genes are TRBV7-9 and TRBJ2-3, with 7 bases that match TRBD2. The CDR3 spans 13 residues. V gave up 5 bases and J gave up 4 bases; unmatched junction bases: 3. Germline CDR1 SEHNR, CDR2 FQNEAQ (reference sequence). The CDR3 loop reads CASSPRGADTQYF. The DNA of the CDR3 is TGTGCCAGCAGCCCCCGGGGGGCAGATACGCAGTATTTT.

This chain joins TRBV7-2 and TRBJ2-7; TRBD2 aligns across 11 bases. The CDR3 is 16 amino acids. V was clipped by 1 base and J by 6 bases; unmatched bases: 8. CDR1 and CDR2 (germline): SGHTA, FQGNSA. CDR3 coding DNA: TGTGCCAGCAGCTTAGTAGCGGGAGGGCCCCTCGGCGAGCAGTACTTC. The encoded protein is CASSLVAGGPLGEQYF.

This chain uses TRBV5-1 with TRBJ2-3, with a weak D call TRBD2 (6 bases). V lost 4 bases and J lost 2, with 17 bases in between. CDR1 SGHRS and CDR2 YFSETQ come from the germline V gene. The CDR3 is 16 amino acids. CDR3 loop: CASSPRGAGLTDTQYF. The CDR3 nucleotides read TGCGCCAGCAGCCCCCGGGGAGCGGGCCTCACAGATACGCAGTATTTT. The full variable domain, rest sourced from reference TRBV5-1 and TRBJ2-3, is KAGVTQTPRYLIKTRGQQVTLSCSPISGHRSVSWYQQTPGQGLQFLFEYFSETQRNKGNFPGRFSGRQFSNSRSEMNVSTLELGDSALYLCASSPRGAGLTDTQYFGPGTRLTVL.

The chain has TRBV5-6 and TRBJ2-1, with 8 bases matching TRBD2. J lost 5 bases, V lost 4 bases, and 8 bases had no gene match. The germline V gene encodes CDR1 SGHDT and CDR2 YYEEEE. This CDR3 has 15 amino acids. The DNA of the CDR3 is TGTGCCAGCAGCCCCCGGGAGGGGGTTAACAATGAGCAGTTCTTC. As protein: CASSPREGVNNEQFF.

The chain is built from TRBV6-1 and TRBJ2-7; no clear D gene. Trimming left V 3 bases short and J 3 bases short, with 6 bases between. The CDR3 has 12 residues. Germline-derived CDR1 and CDR2 are MNHNS and SASEGT. CDR3 residues: CASSEQRYEQYF. DNA of the CDR3: TGTGCCAGCAGTGAGCAGCGCTACGAGCAGTACTTC.

The chain employs TRBV4-2 and TRBJ2-1; 10 positions agree with TRBD2. The junction had 16 bases not matched to a gene; V was cut back by 0 bases and J by 8 bases. Germline V gene lookup returns CDR1 LGHNA and CDR2 YNFKEQ. This CDR3 is built from 19 residues. CDR3 protein: CASSQEGLAPTFLGDEQFF. For the CDR3, the DNA is TGTGCCAGCAGCCAAGAGGGACTAGCGCCAACCTTCCTTGGCGATGAGCAGTTCTTC.

The rearrangement links TRBV19 to TRBJ1-5, with unresolved D. CDR3 length: 16 amino acids. In germline, CDR1 is LNHDA, CDR2 SQIVND (reference sequence). The V gene lost 1 base and the J gene lost 2 bases, with 12 bases spanning the gap. DNA for the CDR3: TGTGCCAGTAGTATAGGTAGGAGTCGAGGCAATCAGCCCCAGCATTTT. This codes for CASSIGRSRGNQPQHF.

The V and J genes are TRBV7-2 and TRBJ2-5, with D perhaps TRBD2 (7 bases). The germline V gene has CDR1 SGHTA and CDR2 FQGNSA. The CDR3 loop spans 12 amino acids. V was cut by 6 bases and J by 5 bases, with 10 bases left in between. CDR3 sequence: CASREGGETQYF. In nucleotides, the CDR3 is TGTGCCAGCAGGGAGGGGGGGGAGACCCAGTACTTC.

The chain carries TRBV5-3 and TRBJ2-1; 10 nucleotides align to TRBD2. TRBV5-3 has ORF status, its function being uncertain. The CDR3 is 18 amino acids. V lost 4 bases to trimming and J lost 0 bases; unmatched junction nucleotides: 10. The DNA for the CDR3 is TGTGCCAGAAGCCGAGGGACTAGCGAGAGGCACTCCTACAATGAGCAGTTCTTC. It yields the protein CARSRGTSERHSYNEQFF.

CDR3 sequence reads: CASSITAGGGEQFF. CDR3 bases: TGTGCCAGTAGTATCACGGCGGGGGGAGGTGAGCAGTTCTTC. This sequence joins TRBV19 and TRBJ2-1, with 8 bases matching TRBD2. CDR3 length equals 14 residues. Germline V gene sequence: CDR1 LNHDA, CDR2 SQIVND (reference sequence). The junction had 7 bases not matched to a gene; V was cut back by 3 bases and J by 9 bases.

The chain couples TRBV4-1 to TRBJ2-1, with TRBD2 matching 7 bases. V gave up 1 base and J gave up 6 bases; unmatched junction bases: 9. Per the germline V gene, CDR1 is MGHRA and CDR2 is YSYEKL. This CDR3 region has 16 residues. The CDR3 DNA reads TGCGCCAGCAGCCAAGGACTCGCGGGAGTTGTCAATGAGCAGTTCTTC. This sequence encodes CASSQGLAGVVNEQFF.

For the CDR3, the DNA is TGTGCCAGCAGTGAATCCGGGTGGCTTAGCACCGGGGAGCTGTTTTTT. It specifies CASSESGWLSTGELFF. The rearrangement uses TRBV2 and TRBJ2-2; D ambiguous. CDR1 SNHLY and CDR2 FYNNEI come from the germline V gene. V was clipped by 2 bases and J by 4 bases, with 14 bases between them. The CDR3 spans 16 residues.

The chain employs TRBV30 and TRBJ1-5, with no clear D. CDR1 is GTSNPN and CDR2 is SVGIG in the germline V gene (reference sequence). Trimming removed 5 bases at V and 7 bases at J, with 21 bases between. The CDR3 is 15 residues long. As DNA, the CDR3 is TGTGCCTGGGGGTCATTGGCCGCCGAGCGGCAGCCCCAGCATTTT. Protein product: CAWGSLAAERQPQHF.

The chain uses TRBV16 and TRBJ1-5; TRBD1 is a possible D gene (6 bases). The CDR3 loop spans 15 amino acids. Germline V CDR1 and CDR2: KGHSY, FQNENV. V was cut by 1 base and J by 7 bases, with 14 bases left in between. The CDR3 loop reads CASSQYGRGSQPQHF. Here the CDR3 DNA reads TGTGCCAGCAGCCAATACGGCAGGGGCTCCCAGCCCCAGCATTTT.

The chain recombines TRBV7-2 with TRBJ2-1; a weak D match, TRBD2 (6 bases). Trimming stripped 0 bases from V and 7 bases from J, with 16 bases between. Germline V gene sequence: CDR1 SGHTA, CDR2 FQGNSA. The CDR3 has 16 amino acids. This chain's CDR3 is CASSLAARGNGNEQFF. CDR3 DNA: TGTGCCAGCAGCTTAGCGGCGCGGGGAAACGGGAATGAGCAGTTCTTC. The whole variable domain, remainder taken from reference TRBV7-2 and TRBJ2-1, is GAGVSQSPSNKVTEKGKDVELRCDPISGHTALYWYRQSLGQGLEFLIYFQGNSAPDKSGLPSDRFSAERTGGSVSTLTIQRTQQEDSAVYLCASSLAARGNGNEQFFGPGTRLTVL.

The chain joins TRBV4-1 to TRBJ2-1, with 16 bases fitting TRBD2. V trimming: 0 bases; J trimming: 8 bases; junction bases outside the gene matches: 1. The CDR3 spans 16 residues. Germline CDR1 and CDR2: MGHRA and YSYEKL. For the CDR3, the DNA is TGCGCCAGCAGCCAAGAAGGGACTAGCGGGAGGGATGAGCAGTTCTTC. Translated: CASSQEGTSGRDEQFF.